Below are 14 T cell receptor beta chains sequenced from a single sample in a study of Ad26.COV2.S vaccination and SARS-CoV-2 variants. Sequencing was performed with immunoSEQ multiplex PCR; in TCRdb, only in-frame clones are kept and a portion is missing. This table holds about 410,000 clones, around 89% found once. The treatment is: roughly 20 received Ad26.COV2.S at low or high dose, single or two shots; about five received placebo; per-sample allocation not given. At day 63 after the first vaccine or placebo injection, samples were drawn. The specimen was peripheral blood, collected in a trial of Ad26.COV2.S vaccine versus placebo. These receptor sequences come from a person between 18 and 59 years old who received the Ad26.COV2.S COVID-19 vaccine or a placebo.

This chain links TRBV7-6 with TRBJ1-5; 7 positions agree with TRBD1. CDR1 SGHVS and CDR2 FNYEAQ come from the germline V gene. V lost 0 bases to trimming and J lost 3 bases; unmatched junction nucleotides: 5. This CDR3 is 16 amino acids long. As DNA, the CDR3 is TGTGCCAGCAGCTTAGCCCCGGGACAGATCAATCAGCCCCAGCATTTT. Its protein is CASSLAPGQINQPQHF.

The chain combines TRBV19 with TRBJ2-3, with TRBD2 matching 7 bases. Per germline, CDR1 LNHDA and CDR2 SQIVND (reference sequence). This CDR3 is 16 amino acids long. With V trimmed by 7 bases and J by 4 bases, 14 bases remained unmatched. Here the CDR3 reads CASTSGRGGLPDTQYF. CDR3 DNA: TGTGCCAGTACGAGCGGTCGGGGAGGGCTCCCAGATACGCAGTATTTT.

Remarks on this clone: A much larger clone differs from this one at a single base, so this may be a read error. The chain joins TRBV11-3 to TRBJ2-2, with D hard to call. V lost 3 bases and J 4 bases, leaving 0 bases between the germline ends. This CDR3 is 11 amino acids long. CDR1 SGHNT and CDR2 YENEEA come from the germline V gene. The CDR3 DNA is TGTGCCAGCAGCTTCACCGGGGAGCTGTTTTTT. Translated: CASSFTGELFF. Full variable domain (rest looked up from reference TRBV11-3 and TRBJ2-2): EAGVVQSPRYKIIEKKQPVAFWCNPISGHNTLYWYLQNLGQGPELLIRYENEEAVDDSQLPKDRFSAERLKGVDSTLKIQPAELGDSAVYLCASSFTGELFFGEGSRLTVL.

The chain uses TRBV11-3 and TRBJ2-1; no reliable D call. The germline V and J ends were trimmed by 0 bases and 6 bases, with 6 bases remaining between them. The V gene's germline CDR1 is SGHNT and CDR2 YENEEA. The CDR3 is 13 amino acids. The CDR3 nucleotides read TGTGCCAGCAGCTTAGATCTGAGCAATGAGCAGTTCTTC. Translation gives CASSLDLSNEQFF.

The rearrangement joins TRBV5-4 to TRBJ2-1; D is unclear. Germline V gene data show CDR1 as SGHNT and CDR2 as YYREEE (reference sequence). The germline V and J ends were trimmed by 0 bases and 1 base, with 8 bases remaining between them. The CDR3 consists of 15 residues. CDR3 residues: CASSLESLSYNEQFF. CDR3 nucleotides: TGTGCCAGCAGCTTGGAGTCCCTTTCCTACAATGAGCAGTTCTTC. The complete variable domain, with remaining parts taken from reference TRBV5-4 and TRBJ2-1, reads ETGVTQSPTHLIKTRGQQVTLRCSSQSGHNTVSWYQQALGQGPQFIFQYYREEENGRGNFPPRFSGLQFPNYSSELNVNALELDDSALYLCASSLESLSYNEQFFGPGTRLTVL.

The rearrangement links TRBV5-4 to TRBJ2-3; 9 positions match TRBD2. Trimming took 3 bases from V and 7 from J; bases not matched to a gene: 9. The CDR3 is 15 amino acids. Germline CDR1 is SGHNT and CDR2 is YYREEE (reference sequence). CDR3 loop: CASSSPAGGLYTQYF. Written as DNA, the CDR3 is TGTGCCAGCAGCTCTCCAGCGGGAGGTTTGTATACGCAGTATTTT. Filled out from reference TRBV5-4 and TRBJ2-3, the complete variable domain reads ETGVTQSPTHLIKTRGQQVTLRCSSQSGHNTVSWYQQALGQGPQFIFQYYREEENGRGNFPPRFSGLQFPNYSSELNVNALELDDSALYLCASSSPAGGLYTQYFGPGTRLTVL.

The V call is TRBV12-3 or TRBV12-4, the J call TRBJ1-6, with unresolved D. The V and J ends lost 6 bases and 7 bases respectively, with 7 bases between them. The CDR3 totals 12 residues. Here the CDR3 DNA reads TGTGCCAGCAGCCCCAGGAATTCACCCCTCCACTTT. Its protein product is CASSPRNSPLHF.

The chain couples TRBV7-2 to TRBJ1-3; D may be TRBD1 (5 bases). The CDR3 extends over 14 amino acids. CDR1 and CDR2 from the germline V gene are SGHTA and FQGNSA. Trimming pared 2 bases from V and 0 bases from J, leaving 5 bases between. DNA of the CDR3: TGTGCCAGCAGCTTAAGGGGCTCTGGAAACACCATATATTTT. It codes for CASSLRGSGNTIYF.

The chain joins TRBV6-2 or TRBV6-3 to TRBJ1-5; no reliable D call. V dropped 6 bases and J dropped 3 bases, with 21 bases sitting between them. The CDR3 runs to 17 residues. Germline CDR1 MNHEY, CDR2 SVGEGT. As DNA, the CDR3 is TGTGCCAGCAGCCCCCCTTTGGGTCATACATCCAATCAGCCCCAGCATTTT. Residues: CASSPPLGHTSNQPQHF.

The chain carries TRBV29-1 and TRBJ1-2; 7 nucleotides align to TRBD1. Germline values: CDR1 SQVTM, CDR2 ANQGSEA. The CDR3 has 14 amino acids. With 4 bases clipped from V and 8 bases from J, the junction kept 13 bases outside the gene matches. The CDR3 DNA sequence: TGCAGCGTTGCCCCTTACAGGGGACTGGACGGCTACACCTTC. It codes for CSVAPYRGLDGYTF.

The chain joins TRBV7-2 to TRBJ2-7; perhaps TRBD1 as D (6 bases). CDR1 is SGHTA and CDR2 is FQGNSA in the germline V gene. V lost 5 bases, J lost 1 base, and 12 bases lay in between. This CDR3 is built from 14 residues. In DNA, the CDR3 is TGTGCCAGCAGCGCCGGGACATATTCCTACGAGCAGTACTTC. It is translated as CASSAGTYSYEQYF.

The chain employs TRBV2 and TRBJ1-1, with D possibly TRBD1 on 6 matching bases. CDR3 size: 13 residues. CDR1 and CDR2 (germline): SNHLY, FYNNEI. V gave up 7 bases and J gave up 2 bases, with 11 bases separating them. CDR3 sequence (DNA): TGTGCCAGCACTCAGGGGAGAAACACTGAAGCTTTCTTT. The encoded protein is CASTQGRNTEAFF.

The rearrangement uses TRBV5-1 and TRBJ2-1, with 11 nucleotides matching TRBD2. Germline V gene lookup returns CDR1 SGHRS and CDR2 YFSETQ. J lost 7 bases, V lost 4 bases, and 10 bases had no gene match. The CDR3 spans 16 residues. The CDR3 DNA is TGCGCCAGCAGCACGGGACTAGCGGATATGAGAAATGAGCAGTTCTTC. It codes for CASSTGLADMRNEQFF.

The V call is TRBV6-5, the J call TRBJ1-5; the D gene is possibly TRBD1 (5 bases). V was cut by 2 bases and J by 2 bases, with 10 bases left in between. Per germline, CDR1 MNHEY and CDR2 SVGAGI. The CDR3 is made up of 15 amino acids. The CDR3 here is CASSYGRDGNQPQHF. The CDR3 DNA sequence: TGTGCCAGCAGTTACGGGAGGGACGGCAATCAGCCCCAGCATTTT.